What follows are 24 T cell receptor beta chains derived from one specimen sequenced in a study of radiation and T cells in renal cell carcinoma. Time point of the sample: baseline pretreatment blood. Specified treatment: 15 Gy SBRT to primary tumor, nephrectomy 4 weeks later. Assay used: immunoSEQ multiplex PCR; TCRdb lists only in-frame clones, some missing. The repertoire holds approximately 51,000 clones, with 83% as singletons. Material: blood, obtained from a patient whose treatment included radiotherapy and nephrectomy. These TCRs come from an older woman with renal cell carcinoma.

The chain carries TRBV30 and TRBJ2-1, with 10 bases identical to TRBD2. V lost 3 bases and J lost 7; bases outside the gene matches: 12. The CDR3 has 16 residues. Looked up from germline, CDR1 is GTSNPN and CDR2 is SVGIG (reference sequence). The DNA for the CDR3 is TGTGCCTGGAGGACGGGGCTAGCGGGAGCCAGGAATGAGCAGTTCTTC. Amino acid sequence: CAWRTGLAGARNEQFF.

This clone appeared a single time. The chain recombines TRBV5-4 with TRBJ2-5; 9 nucleotides line up with TRBD1. J gave up 5 bases and V 4 bases, and 9 bases lay outside the gene matches. Germline CDR1 and CDR2: SGHNT and YYREEE (reference sequence). The CDR3 covers 15 residues. The CDR3 DNA is TGTGCCAGCAGCAAGACTACAGGGGGCGGGGAGACCCAGTACTTC. Protein: CASSKTTGGGETQYF. Looking up the rest from reference TRBV5-4 and TRBJ2-5 gives the full variable domain: ETGVTQSPTHLIKTRGQQVTLRCSSQSGHNTVSWYQQALGQGPQFIFQYYREEENGRGNFPPRFSGLQFPNYSSELNVNALELDDSALYLCASSKTTGGGETQYFGPGTRLLVL.

This clone has a count of ten or more. The chain recombines TRBV7-9 with TRBJ1-2; D remains unclear. CDR3 length: 12 residues. Deletions cut 5 bases from V and 9 bases from J, with 13 bases between. Germline lookup yields CDR1 SEHNR and CDR2 FQNEAQ (reference sequence). The CDR3 sequence is CASSADLASYTF. CDR3 sequence (DNA): TGTGCCAGCAGCGCCGACCTAGCCAGCTACACCTTC.

The J gene is TRBJ2-6, the V gene TRBV4-3, with 10 nucleotides matching TRBD1. V was pared by 0 bases and J by 4 bases, with 3 bases of the junction left unmatched. The germline V gene encodes CDR1 LGHNA and CDR2 YSLEER. This CDR3 contains 17 residues. The CDR3 DNA sequence: TGCGCCAGCAGCCAAGAAGGGGACAGGGGAGGGGCCAACGTCCTGACTTTC. Its translation is CASSQEGDRGGANVLTF.

This chain uses TRBV9 with TRBJ1-6, with D perhaps TRBD1 (5 bases). The CDR3 spans 19 residues. Germline V lookup: CDR1 SGDLS, CDR2 YYNGEE. Deletions cut 3 bases from V and 4 bases from J, with 23 bases between. CDR3 nucleotides: TGTGCCAGCAGCGCGACCCTGGGATCTCCCCGGGGGTATAATTCACCCCTCCACTTT. This gives the protein CASSATLGSPRGYNSPLHF.

This clone was observed once. The genes are TRBV19 and TRBJ2-3; 8 bases align to TRBD2. Germline V gives CDR1 LNHDA, CDR2 SQIVND (reference sequence). J lost 5 bases, V lost 1 base, and 8 bases had no gene match. The CDR3 covers 16 residues. CDR3 bases: TGTGCCAGTAGTATAGGTTCCCTTCTAGCGGGAGATACGCAGTATTTT. Encoded protein: CASSIGSLLAGDTQYF.

The J gene is TRBJ2-1, the V gene TRBV7-8; D might be TRBD1 or TRBD2, each matching 5 bases. Trimming stripped 5 bases from V and 9 bases from J, with 17 bases between. The CDR3 is 14 amino acids. CDR1 is SGHVS and CDR2 is FQNEAQ in the germline V gene. Here the CDR3 reads CASSPGRVGGEQFF. As DNA, the CDR3 is TGTGCCAGCAGCCCGGGGCGGGTCGGCGGTGAGCAGTTCTTC.

The chain uses TRBV10-3 and TRBJ2-7; 12 positions match TRBD2. V trimming: 8 bases; J trimming: 7 bases; junction bases outside the gene matches: 9. The CDR3 consists of 14 residues. The germline V gene has CDR1 ENHRY and CDR2 SYGVKD. The CDR3 is CAISGTSGPLEQYF. The CDR3 DNA follows: TGTGCCATCTCCGGGACTAGCGGGCCCTTGGAGCAGTACTTC.

This clone turned up a few times. The chain joins TRBV13 to TRBJ1-1, with a possible D match to TRBD1 (5 bases). The V and J ends lost 5 bases and 5 bases respectively, with 27 bases between them. Germline V lookup: CDR1 PRHDT, CDR2 FYEKMQ (reference sequence). There are 18 residues in the CDR3. The CDR3 protein is CASSTDVVWGRQRTEAFF. The CDR3 nucleotides are TGTGCCAGCAGCACTGACGTAGTGTGGGGCCGGCAACGAACTGAAGCTTTCTTT.

In its sample, this clone is medium-sized (0.01 to 0.1%). The CDR3 nucleotides are TGTGCCATCAGTGAGGTCAGGGACGACAATCAGCCCCAGCATTTT. Protein: CAISEVRDDNQPQHF. The chain employs TRBV10-3 and TRBJ1-5; tentative D call: TRBD1 (5 bases). The CDR3 is 15 residues long. Germline lookup yields CDR1 ENHRY and CDR2 SYGVKD. Trimming shortened V by 2 bases and J by 3 bases, and 11 bases separated the two germline ends.

The V gene is TRBV5-4, the J gene TRBJ1-2; TRBD1 agrees at 10 bases. Germline CDR1 and CDR2: SGHNT and YYREEE (reference sequence). The CDR3 has 13 residues. V lost 5 bases and J lost 7; bases outside the gene matches: 5. This chain's CDR3 is CASREDRGPGYTF. CDR3 coding DNA: TGTGCCAGCAGGGAAGACAGGGGGCCTGGCTACACCTTC.

This sequence joins TRBV7-9 and TRBJ2-3; D is possibly TRBD1 (5 bases). The CDR3 runs to 14 residues. Germline V CDR1 and CDR2: SEHNR, FQNEAQ (reference sequence). Trimming took 2 bases from V and 2 from J, leaving 8 bases between them. The CDR3 nucleotides are TGTGCCAGCAGCTTACAGGGATCCACAGATACGCAGTATTTT. Translation gives CASSLQGSTDTQYF.

This chain joins TRBV9 and TRBJ2-2, with D perhaps matching TRBD1 (6 bases). The CDR3 totals 14 residues. Looked up from germline, CDR1 is SGDLS and CDR2 is YYNGEE. V lost 3 bases to trimming and J lost 4 bases, with 10 bases between them. In nucleotides, the CDR3 is TGTGCCAGCAGCGGAGGACAGACCACCGGGGAGCTGTTTTTT. Translation gives CASSGGQTTGELFF.

The CDR3 sequence: CASSVGLGETQYF. The CDR3 DNA is TGTGCCAGCAGTGTAGGTCTAGGAGAGACCCAGTACTTC. The rearrangement uses TRBV2 and TRBJ2-5; D call uncertain. The CDR3 is 13 amino acids. V lost 4 bases to trimming and J lost 4 bases, with 10 bases between them. Per the germline V gene, CDR1 is SNHLY and CDR2 is FYNNEI.

This clone was detected once. This chain connects TRBV5-4 to TRBJ1-2, with D possibly TRBD1 on 6 matching bases. The CDR3 contains 14 residues. Germline CDR1 SGHNT, CDR2 YYREEE (reference sequence). V was clipped by 2 bases and J by 3 bases, with 11 bases between them. This CDR3 reads CASSLNQGYYGYTF. DNA of the CDR3: TGTGCCAGCAGCTTAAACCAGGGGTACTATGGCTACACCTTC.

This chain links TRBV19 with TRBJ2-5; TRBD1 matches at 8 bases. V was pared by 5 bases and J by 5 bases, with 16 bases of the junction left unmatched. Germline lookup yields CDR1 LNHDA and CDR2 SQIVND (reference sequence). The CDR3 length is 17 residues. The CDR3 nucleotides are TGTGCCAGTAGTTCCCCCTTTCAGGGGGCGTTTTCTGAGACCCAGTACTTC. Translated: CASSSPFQGAFSETQYF.

The V and J genes are TRBV27 and TRBJ2-7, with D tentatively TRBD1 or TRBD2 (5 bases each). This CDR3 region has 13 residues. The V end lost 2 bases, the J end lost 7 bases, and 12 bases lay between the germline ends. Looked up from germline, CDR1 is MNHEY and CDR2 is SMNVEV (reference sequence). The CDR3 region is CASSLRDGREQYF. The CDR3 nucleotides are TGTGCCAGCAGTTTAAGGGACGGCCGGGAGCAGTACTTC.

The J gene is TRBJ1-3, the V gene TRBV5-1, with D possibly TRBD1 on 6 matching bases. CDR1 is SGHRS, CDR2 YFSETQ, per germline. The ends were cut back, 4 bases at V and 4 bases at J, with 15 bases in the middle. The CDR3 has 15 amino acids. The chain's CDR3 is CASSPTGGKGNTIYF. CDR3 nucleotide sequence: TGCGCCAGCAGCCCGACAGGTGGGAAGGGAAACACCATATATTTT. The whole variable domain, remainder taken from reference TRBV5-1 and TRBJ1-3, is KAGVTQTPRYLIKTRGQQVTLSCSPISGHRSVSWYQQTPGQGLQFLFEYFSETQRNKGNFPGRFSGRQFSNSRSEMNVSTLELGDSALYLCASSPTGGKGNTIYFGEGSWLTVV.

The chain recombines TRBV2 with TRBJ1-5; 7 bases line up with TRBD1. The CDR3 consists of 18 residues. From germline, CDR1 is SNHLY and CDR2 FYNNEI. The V gene end was trimmed by 5 bases and the J gene end by 2 bases; junction bases not matched to a gene: 15. The DNA of the CDR3 is TGTGCCAGCAGTCAGACAGGGCTGGGGATTAGCGGCAATCAGCCCCAGCATTTT. Its protein is CASSQTGLGISGNQPQHF.

This clone was observed a single time. The rearrangement uses TRBV7-2 and TRBJ2-3; D is possibly TRBD1 (5 bases). The CDR3 is 17 amino acids. In germline, CDR1 is SGHTA, CDR2 FQGNSA. V was pared by 3 bases and J by 0 bases, with 16 bases between. The CDR3 is CASSLGAGIPSTDTQYF. The CDR3 DNA sequence: TGTGCCAGCAGCTTGGGTGCAGGGATCCCTAGCACAGATACGCAGTATTTT.

The table lists this clone with a count of one. This chain uses TRBV7-2 with TRBJ2-3, with no clear D. Germline V gives CDR1 SGHTA, CDR2 FQGNSA. The CDR3 totals 14 residues. V was cut by 5 bases and J by 4 bases, with 13 bases left in between. CDR3 bases: TGTGCCAGCAGCGGAGCGAGTTCATCAGATACGCAGTATTTT. This encodes CASSGASSSDTQYF.

To note about this clone: At one end the junction does not follow the germline gene, possibly because of a read error. Other DNA variants within this sample encode the same CDR3. J is TRBJ2-7 and V is TRBV19; possibly TRBD2 for D (6 bases). The CDR3 covers 16 residues. Germline CDR1 is LNHDA and CDR2 is SQIVND (reference sequence). The CDR3 region is CASSSRRGFGSYEQYF. The CDR3 DNA reads as TGTGCCAGTAGTTCTAGGAGGGGATTTGGCTCCTACGAGCAGTACTTT.

This clone was seen a handful of times. The chain carries TRBV27 and TRBJ2-2, with 7 bases identical to TRBD1. Trimming took 7 bases from V and 4 from J; bases not matched to a gene: 6. The CDR3 covers 14 residues. Germline assignment: CDR1 MNHEY and CDR2 SMNVEV (reference sequence). CDR3 DNA sequence: TGTGCCAGCAAGAAGGGGGCGACCACCGGGGAGCTGTTTTTT. It yields the protein CASKKGATTGELFF.

The chain has TRBV10-3 and TRBJ2-7; perhaps TRBD2 as D (5 bases). This CDR3 comprises 14 residues. Between the trimmed V and J ends, which lost 0 bases and 3 bases, there was a span of 9 bases. From germline, CDR1 is ENHRY and CDR2 SYGVKD. The CDR3 DNA sequence: TGTGCCATCAGTGAGTCGTATGAGGGCTACGAGCAGTACTTC. It translates to CAISESYEGYEQYF.